The clone carrying this TCR beta chain was counted many times. Its antigen is still unknown. This sample stems from a study of T cells in Graves' hyperthyroidism and ophthalmopathy. Uncontrolled infections, other autoimmune diseases, pregnancy or lactation led to exclusion of patients. The PBMCs had their origin in approximately 10 ml of fresh peripheral blood. Amplification targeted TCR beta CDR3 regions from RNA transcripts. An initial round of RT-PCR targeting the TCR CDR3 relied on the HTBI primer set. TCRdb recomputed calls from the multiplex PCR reads with MiXCR, one row per CDR3 protein. Of some 570,000 distinct CDR3 sequences in the sample, roughly 17% were seen once. Study-wide results and limits: Ophthalmopathy and stable hyperthyroidism were separated by a 13 V-J model.

Input material: blood. This clonotype originated in a woman aged 18-29 years with Graves' ophthalmopathy.

This CDR3 is CASRKASVFYNEQFF. In DNA, the CDR3 is TGTGCCAGCAGGAAGGCTAGCGTATTTTACAATGAGCAGTTCTTC. This rearrangement joins TRBV3-1 to TRBJ2-1; D perhaps matches TRBD2 (6 bases). This CDR3 has 15 amino acids. V dropped 6 bases and J dropped 4 bases, with 16 bases sitting between them. Germline lookup yields CDR1 LGHDT and CDR2 YNNKEL (reference sequence).